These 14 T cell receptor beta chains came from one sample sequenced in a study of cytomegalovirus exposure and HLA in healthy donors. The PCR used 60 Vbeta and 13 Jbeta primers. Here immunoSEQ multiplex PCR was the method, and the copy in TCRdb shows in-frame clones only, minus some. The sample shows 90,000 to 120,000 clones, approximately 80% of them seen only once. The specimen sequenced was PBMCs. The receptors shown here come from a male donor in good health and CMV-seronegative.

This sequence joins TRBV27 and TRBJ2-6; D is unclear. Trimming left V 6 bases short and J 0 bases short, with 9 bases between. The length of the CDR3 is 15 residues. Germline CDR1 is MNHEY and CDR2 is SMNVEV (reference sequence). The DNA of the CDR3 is TGTGCCAGCAGCTTGGGCCCCTCTGGGGCCAACGTCCTGACTTTC. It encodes CASSLGPSGANVLTF.

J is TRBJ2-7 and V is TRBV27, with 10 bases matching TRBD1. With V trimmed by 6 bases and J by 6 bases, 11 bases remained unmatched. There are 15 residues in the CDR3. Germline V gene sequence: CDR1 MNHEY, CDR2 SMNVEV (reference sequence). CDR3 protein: CASSDLRDRGLEQYF. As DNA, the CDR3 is TGTGCCAGCAGCGACCTCCGGGACAGGGGCCTCGAGCAGTACTTC.

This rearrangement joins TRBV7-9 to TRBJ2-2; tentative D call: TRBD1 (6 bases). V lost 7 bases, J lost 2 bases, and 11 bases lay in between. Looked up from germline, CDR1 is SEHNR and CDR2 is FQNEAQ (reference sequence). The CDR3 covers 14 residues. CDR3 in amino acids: CASKKQGNTGELFF. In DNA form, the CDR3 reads TGTGCCAGCAAAAAACAGGGTAACACCGGGGAGCTGTTTTTT.

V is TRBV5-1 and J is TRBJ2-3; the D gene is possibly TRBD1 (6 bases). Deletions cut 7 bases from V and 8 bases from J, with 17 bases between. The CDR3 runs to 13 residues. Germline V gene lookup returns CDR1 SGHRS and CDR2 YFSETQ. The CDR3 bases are TGCGCCAGCGAGACGGGGCAAGGGGGTACGCAGTATTTT. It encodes CASETGQGGTQYF.

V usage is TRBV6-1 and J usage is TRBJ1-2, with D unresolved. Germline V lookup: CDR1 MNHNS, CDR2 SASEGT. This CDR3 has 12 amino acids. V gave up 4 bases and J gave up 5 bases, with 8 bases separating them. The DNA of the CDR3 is TGTGCCAGCAGTGCGGGGAAGTATGGCTACACCTTC. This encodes CASSAGKYGYTF.

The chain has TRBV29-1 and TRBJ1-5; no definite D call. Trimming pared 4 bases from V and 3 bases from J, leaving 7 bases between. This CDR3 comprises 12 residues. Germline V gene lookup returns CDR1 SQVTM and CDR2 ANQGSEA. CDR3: CSVGQFNQPQHF. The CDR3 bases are TGCAGCGTTGGCCAGTTCAATCAGCCCCAGCATTTT. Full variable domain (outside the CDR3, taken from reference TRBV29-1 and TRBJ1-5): SAVISQKPSRDICQRGTSLTIQCQVDSQVTMMFWYRQQPGQSLTLIATANQGSEATYESGFVIDKFPISRPNLTFSTLTVSNMSPEDSSIYLCSVGQFNQPQHFGDGTRLSIL.

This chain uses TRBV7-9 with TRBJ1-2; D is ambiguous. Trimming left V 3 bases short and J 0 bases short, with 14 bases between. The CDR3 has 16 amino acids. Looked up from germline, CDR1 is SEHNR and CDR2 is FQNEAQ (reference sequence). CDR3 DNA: TGTGCCAGCAGCTTGTTGCAAGTAGTTCCTAACTATGGCTACACCTTC. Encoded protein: CASSLLQVVPNYGYTF.

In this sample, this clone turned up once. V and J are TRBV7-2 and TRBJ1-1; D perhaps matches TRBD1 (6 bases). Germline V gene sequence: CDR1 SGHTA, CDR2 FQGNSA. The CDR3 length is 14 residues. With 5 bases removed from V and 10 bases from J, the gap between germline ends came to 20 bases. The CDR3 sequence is CASSPRGAEERAFF. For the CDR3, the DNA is TGTGCCAGCAGCCCCAGGGGCGCCGAGGAGAGAGCTTTCTTT.

The CDR3 nucleotides read TGTGCCAGCAGCTTAGGGCCCAGGACTATCTACGAGCAGTACTTC. It is translated as CASSLGPRTIYEQYF. This rearrangement joins TRBV13 to TRBJ2-7; perhaps TRBD2 as D (6 bases). Looked up from germline, CDR1 is PRHDT and CDR2 is FYEKMQ (reference sequence). Trimming pared 0 bases from V and 3 bases from J, leaving 12 bases between. The CDR3 spans 15 residues. Complete variable domain (other parts from reference TRBV13 and TRBJ2-7): AAGVIQSPRHLIKEKRETATLKCYPIPRHDTVYWYQQGPGQDPQFLISFYEKMQSDKGSIPDRFSAQQFSDYHSELNMSSLELGDSALYFCASSLGPRTIYEQYFGPGTRLTVT.

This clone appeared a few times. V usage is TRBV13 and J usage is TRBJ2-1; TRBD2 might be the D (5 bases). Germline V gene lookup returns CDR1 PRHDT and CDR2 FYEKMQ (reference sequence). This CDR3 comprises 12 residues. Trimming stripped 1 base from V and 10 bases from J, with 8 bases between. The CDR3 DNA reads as TGTGCCAGCAGCTTAGATGGCGGGGAGCAGTTCTTC. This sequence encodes CASSLDGGEQFF. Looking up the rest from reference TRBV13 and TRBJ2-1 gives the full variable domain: AAGVIQSPRHLIKEKRETATLKCYPIPRHDTVYWYQQGPGQDPQFLISFYEKMQSDKGSIPDRFSAQQFSDYHSELNMSSLELGDSALYFCASSLDGGEQFFGPGTRLTVL.

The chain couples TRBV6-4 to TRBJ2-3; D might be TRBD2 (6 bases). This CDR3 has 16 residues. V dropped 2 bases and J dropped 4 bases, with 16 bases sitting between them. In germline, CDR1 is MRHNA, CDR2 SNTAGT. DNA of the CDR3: TGTGCCAGCAGTGACGATATCATGGGAGGCGCAGATACGCAGTATTTT. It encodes CASSDDIMGGADTQYF.

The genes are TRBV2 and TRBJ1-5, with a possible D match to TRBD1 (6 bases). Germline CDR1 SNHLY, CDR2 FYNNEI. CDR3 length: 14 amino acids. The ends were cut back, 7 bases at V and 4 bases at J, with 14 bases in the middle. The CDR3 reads CASKGGVGNQPQHF. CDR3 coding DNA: TGTGCCAGCAAAGGGGGGGTAGGGAATCAGCCCCAGCATTTT.

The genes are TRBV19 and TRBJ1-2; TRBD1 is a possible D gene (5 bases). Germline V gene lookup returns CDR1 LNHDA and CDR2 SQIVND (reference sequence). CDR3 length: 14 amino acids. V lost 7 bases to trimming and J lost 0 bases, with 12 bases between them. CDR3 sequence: CASNPDRANYGYTF. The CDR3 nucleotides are TGTGCCAGTAATCCCGACAGAGCTAACTATGGCTACACCTTC.

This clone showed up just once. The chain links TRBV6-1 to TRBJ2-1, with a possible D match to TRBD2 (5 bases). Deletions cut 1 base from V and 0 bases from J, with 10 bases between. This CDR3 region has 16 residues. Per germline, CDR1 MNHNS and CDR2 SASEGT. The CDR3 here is CASSEVAGGSYNEQFF. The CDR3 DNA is TGTGCCAGCAGTGAAGTTGCGGGTGGCTCCTACAATGAGCAGTTCTTC.